This T cell receptor beta chain came from a study of radiotherapy plus CTLA-4 blockade in lung cancer. At the level of the study: Objective responses emerged in about 20% of patients, and 30% to 40% attained disease control. Study-wide results and caveats: Early clone dynamics of blood T cells, plus interferon-beta, reportedly predicted response best. TCR clones from tumors expanded in blood after radiotherapy plus ipilimumab.

Method: immunoSEQ multiplex PCR; TCRdb's copy keeps in-frame clones and lacks some. There are fewer than 90,000 clones in the sample; around four fifths occur only once, and 0.82% lies in the top ten. There are 16 residues in the CDR3. V trimming: 4 bases; J trimming: 2 bases; junction bases outside the gene matches: 5. Per the germline V gene, CDR1 is SGHRS and CDR2 is YFSETQ. Alongside CTLA-4 blockade with ipilimumab, patients with chemo-refractory metastatic non-small-cell lung cancer received focal radiation. In the case of this clone: Its antigen remains unidentified.

V and J are TRBV5-1 and TRBJ2-3; 12 nucleotides align to TRBD2. Sequences were derived from peripheral blood, sampled from a patient treated with radiotherapy plus ipilimumab. The receptor was derived from a human donor with non-small cell lung cancer who had stable disease on radiotherapy plus ipilimumab. CDR3 DNA sequence: TGCGCCAGCAGCGCGGGACTAGCGGGCTACACAGATACGCAGTATTTT. As protein: CASSAGLAGYTDTQYF. The variable domain in full, with the rest retrieved from reference TRBV5-1 and TRBJ2-3, is KAGVTQTPRYLIKTRGQQVTLSCSPISGHRSVSWYQQTPGQGLQFLFEYFSETQRNKGNFPGRFSGRQFSNSRSEMNVSTLELGDSALYLCASSAGLAGYTDTQYFGPGTRLTVL.